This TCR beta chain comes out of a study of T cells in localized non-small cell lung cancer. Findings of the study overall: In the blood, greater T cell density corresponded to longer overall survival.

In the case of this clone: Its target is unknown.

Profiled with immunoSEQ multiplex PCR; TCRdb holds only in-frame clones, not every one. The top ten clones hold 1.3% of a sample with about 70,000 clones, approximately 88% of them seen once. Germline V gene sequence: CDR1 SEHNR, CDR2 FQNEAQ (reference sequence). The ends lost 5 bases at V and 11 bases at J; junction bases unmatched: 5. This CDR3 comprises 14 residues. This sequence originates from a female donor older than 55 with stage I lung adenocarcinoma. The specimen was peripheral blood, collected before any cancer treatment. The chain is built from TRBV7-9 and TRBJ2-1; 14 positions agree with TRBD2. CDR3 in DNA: TGTGCCAGCAGCCCGGGACTAGCGGGGGCTAAGCAGTTCTTC. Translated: CASSPGLAGAKQFF.